Described below is a single T cell receptor beta chain sequence and its context. What it recognizes is unknown. The entry originates in a study of T cells expressing NK-cell markers. On the study more broadly: In the group of eight sequenced donors, seven were HCMV-seropositive and one was seronegative.

Reanalyzing the 5' RACE reads, TCRdb keeps one entry per CDR3 protein, without DNA. The specimen's table records roughly 350,000 distinct CDR3 sequences. Notes on the study in general: There remained a lack of clarity about HCMV specificity of expanded NKG2C+ T cell clones. Among several donors, these clonotypes also ranked first in the CD3+CD56-NKG2C+ fraction.

This receptor was identified in a man aged 18 to 69 in good health. Sample: blood T cells: a sorted CD56 or NKG2C T cell subset, CD4+ or CD8+ T cells, or bulk PBMC T cells (not recorded which).

The CDR3 sequence: CASSLGQGRYGYTF. V usage is TRBV6-1 and J usage is TRBJ1-2; TCRdb selects TRBD1, and the lack of DNA leaves this call unchecked. This CDR3 is 14 amino acids long. Germline V CDR1 and CDR2: MNHNS, SASEGT.